This TCR beta chain originates from a study of tumor-infiltrating lymphocytes in primary liver carcinoma. Study-level results: No more than about 8-24% of top clones could be seen in all five tumor regions.

Germline V CDR1 and CDR2: MNHEY, SVGEGT. This CDR3 spans 14 amino acids. With around 520 ng total RNA as template and a constant-region primer, TCR beta cDNA was made. Three nested multiplex PCR rounds, a slightly modified ARM-PCR method, built the TCR beta libraries. A C-beta reverse primer was combined with TRBV1-TRBV30 forward primers in the first two PCR rounds, and each round had about 10 cycles. Each CDR3 protein is one row after TCRdb ran MiXCR on the multiplex PCR reads. This table holds more than 60,000 distinct CDR3 sequences, over 60% found once. As for this clonotype: Its antigen is not known. A clone one base away is much larger, so this may be a read error.

The study co-extracted DNA and RNA from 20-30 mg of unsorted bulk tissue. The specimen was liver tumor tissue from sampling region 4. Subset in this sample: tumor region T4, right-lateral pole. This sequence joins TRBV6-2 or TRBV6-3 and TRBJ2-5; perhaps TRBD1 as D (5 bases). The sequence derives from a man between 35 and 55 years old with primary liver carcinoma and hepatitis B virus infection. The CDR3 region is CASSYTSGQEIQYF. The CDR3 region has the DNA TGTGCCAGCAGTTACACCTCAGGGCAAGAGATCCAGTACTTC.